The next 23 T cell receptor beta chains were all read from a single sample in a study of blood T cell repertoires in COVID-19. Sequencing was performed with immunoSEQ multiplex PCR; in TCRdb, only in-frame clones are kept and a portion is missing. The table has 250,000 to 300,000 clones, about nine tenths seen once. Material: peripheral blood. The receptors were sampled from a woman aged 25 to 39 with COVID-19, enrolled during active disease.

The chain carries TRBV6-5 and TRBJ1-1, with D unresolved. Germline-derived CDR1 and CDR2 are MNHEY and SVGAGI. The germline V and J ends were trimmed by 2 bases and 6 bases, with 10 bases remaining between them. This CDR3 contains 13 residues. In DNA form, the CDR3 reads TGTGCCAGCAGTTACGGCCGGCGGGCTGAAGCTTTCTTT. It yields the protein CASSYGRRAEAFF.

The genes are TRBV6-9 and TRBJ2-1; possibly TRBD2 for D (6 bases). This CDR3 comprises 16 residues. Germline V lookup: CDR1 MNHGY, CDR2 SVAAGI. Trimming pared 7 bases from V and 0 bases from J, leaving 16 bases between. The CDR3 region is CASTEGRQASYNEQFF. The DNA of the CDR3 is TGTGCCAGCACCGAGGGGAGGCAGGCCTCCTACAATGAGCAGTTCTTC.

This chain connects TRBV28 to TRBJ1-5, with TRBD1 as a possible D gene (6 bases). The CDR3 length is 15 residues. CDR1 is MDHEN and CDR2 is SYDVKM in the germline V gene. Trimming pared 4 bases from V and 3 bases from J, leaving 13 bases between. CDR3 protein: CASSSYNRVNQPQHF. Here the CDR3 DNA reads TGTGCCAGCAGTTCCTACAACAGGGTCAATCAGCCCCAGCATTTT. The whole variable domain, filled in from reference TRBV28 and TRBJ1-5, reads DVKVTQSSRYLVKRTGEKVFLECVQDMDHENMFWYRQDPGLGLRLIYFSYDVKMKEKGDIPEGYSVSREKKERFSLILESASTNQTSMYLCASSSYNRVNQPQHFGDGTRLSIL.

The chain has TRBV28 and TRBJ1-2, with D possibly matching TRBD1 (5 bases). CDR3 length equals 13 residues. Germline V gene lookup returns CDR1 MDHEN and CDR2 SYDVKM. V dropped 2 bases and J dropped 3 bases, with 7 bases sitting between them. The CDR3 sequence: CASSLGADYGYTF. Here the CDR3 DNA reads TGTGCCAGCAGTTTAGGGGCGGACTATGGCTACACCTTC.

This clone has a single count. The CDR3: CASSSNWDRVPYGYTF. DNA for the CDR3: TGTGCCAGCAGTTCCAACTGGGACAGGGTACCTTATGGCTACACCTTC. The chain carries TRBV28 and TRBJ1-2; 9 nucleotides match TRBD1. The CDR3 runs to 16 residues. Germline trimming cut 4 bases from V and 5 bases from J; bases unmatched to any gene: 11. Germline CDR1 and CDR2: MDHEN and SYDVKM.

This rearrangement joins TRBV11-2 to TRBJ2-7; D may be TRBD2 (5 bases). With 2 bases removed from V and 4 bases from J, the gap between germline ends came to 12 bases. Germline V gene lookup returns CDR1 SGHAT and CDR2 FQNNGV. This CDR3 has 14 residues. This chain's CDR3 is CASSLNPSSYEQYF. The CDR3 DNA reads TGTGCCAGCAGCTTAAATCCTAGCTCGTACGAGCAGTACTTC.

This chain uses TRBV5-4 with TRBJ2-3; 8 bases align to TRBD2. CDR1 is SGHNT, CDR2 YYREEE, per germline (reference sequence). After removal of 1 base from V and 0 bases from J, the junction contained 4 bases not matched to a gene. The CDR3 is 16 amino acids. CDR3 in DNA: TGTGCCAGCAGCTTGCGACTAGCGATAAGCACAGATACGCAGTATTTT. It yields the protein CASSLRLAISTDTQYF.

V and J are TRBV11-3 and TRBJ2-1; 9 bases are a match to TRBD2. The ends lost 5 bases at V and 8 bases at J; junction bases unmatched: 10. Per the germline V gene, CDR1 is SGHNT and CDR2 is YENEEA. The CDR3 runs 15 residues. CDR3 sequence reads: CASSPGTSWEHEQFF. The CDR3 DNA sequence: TGTGCCAGCAGCCCGGGGACTAGCTGGGAACATGAGCAGTTCTTC. Full variable domain (outside the CDR3, taken from reference TRBV11-3 and TRBJ2-1): EAGVVQSPRYKIIEKKQPVAFWCNPISGHNTLYWYLQNLGQGPELLIRYENEEAVDDSQLPKDRFSAERLKGVDSTLKIQPAELGDSAVYLCASSPGTSWEHEQFFGPGTRLTVL.

This chain joins TRBV9 and TRBJ2-7; maybe TRBD1 (6 bases). The CDR3 is 14 amino acids. Between the trimmed V and J ends, which lost 4 bases and 2 bases, there was a span of 13 bases. Per the germline V gene, CDR1 is SGDLS and CDR2 is YYNGEE. Written as DNA, the CDR3 is TGTGCCAGCAGCCCACAGGGTGCACCCTACGAGCAGTACTTC. Residues: CASSPQGAPYEQYF.

V gene TRBV5-1 combines with J gene TRBJ2-6, with D perhaps matching TRBD2 (7 bases). This CDR3 contains 17 residues. V was shortened by 0 bases and J by 2 bases, with 12 bases between the two germline ends. Germline CDR1 SGHRS, CDR2 YFSETQ. The CDR3 region is CASSLVGGGAGANVLTF. The CDR3, as DNA: TGCGCCAGCAGCTTGGTGGGAGGGGGAGCTGGGGCCAACGTCCTGACTTTC.

The chain links TRBV30 to TRBJ1-6; 8 bases fit TRBD1. This CDR3 is built from 14 residues. The V gene end was trimmed by 5 bases and the J gene end by 9 bases; junction bases not matched to a gene: 9. Germline V gene sequence: CDR1 GTSNPN, CDR2 SVGIG (reference sequence). The CDR3: CAWAPDRESSPLHF. The CDR3 bases are TGTGCCTGGGCCCCGGACAGGGAAAGTTCACCCCTCCACTTT.

This rearrangement joins TRBV28 to TRBJ1-1, with 7 bases matching TRBD1. Germline trimming cut 3 bases from V and 5 bases from J; bases unmatched to any gene: 6. This CDR3 comprises 14 residues. In germline, CDR1 is MDHEN, CDR2 SYDVKM. The DNA of the CDR3 is TGTGCCAGCAGTTTCGACAGGGTGAGGACTGAAGCTTTCTTT. It is translated as CASSFDRVRTEAFF.

The gene calls are TRBV7-2 and TRBJ2-7, with TRBD1 identical over 7 bases. Germline V CDR1 and CDR2: SGHTA, FQGNSA. The CDR3 contains 13 residues. The ends lost 6 bases at V and 2 bases at J; junction bases unmatched: 4. Here the CDR3 reads CASRKGQPYEQYF. The CDR3 DNA follows: TGTGCCAGCAGGAAGGGACAGCCCTACGAGCAGTACTTC. Drawing the rest from reference TRBV7-2 and TRBJ2-7, the complete variable domain is GAGVSQSPSNKVTEKGKDVELRCDPISGHTALYWYRQSLGQGLEFLIYFQGNSAPDKSGLPSDRFSAERTGGSVSTLTIQRTQQEDSAVYLCASRKGQPYEQYFGPGTRLTVT.

This chain joins TRBV7-6 and TRBJ2-2, with 14 bases lining up with TRBD2. V gave up 3 bases and J gave up 1 base; unmatched junction bases: 7. The CDR3 is made up of 19 amino acids. CDR1 is SGHVS and CDR2 is FNYEAQ in the germline V gene. For the CDR3, the DNA is TGTGCCAGCAGCTTCACGGGACTAGCGGGAGTGTTGAACACCGGGGAGCTGTTTTTT. Its protein product is CASSFTGLAGVLNTGELFF.

This chain connects TRBV2 to TRBJ2-7, with D unresolved. This CDR3 comprises 11 residues. Trimming removed 6 bases at V and 3 bases at J, with 6 bases between. Germline V CDR1 and CDR2: SNHLY, FYNNEI. This chain's CDR3 is CASSPIYEQYF. The CDR3 nucleotides read TGTGCCAGCAGCCCTATCTACGAGCAGTACTTC.

This clone was picked up one time. The chain couples TRBV6-5 to TRBJ1-2; TRBD1 agrees at 7 bases. Germline trimming cut 2 bases from V and 2 bases from J; bases unmatched to any gene: 5. Germline CDR1 reads MNHEY; CDR2 reads SVGAGI. This CDR3 has 15 residues. CDR3: CASSYTGDSNYGYTF. The CDR3 DNA follows: TGTGCCAGCAGTTACACAGGGGACTCCAACTATGGCTACACCTTC.

In regard to this clone: The junction differs from germline at one of its ends, possibly a read error. The V call is TRBV6-5, the J call TRBJ2-1; the D gene is possibly TRBD2 (5 bases). The length of the CDR3 is 14 residues. Germline CDR1 MNHEY, CDR2 SVGAGI. The CDR3 nucleotides are TGTGCCAGCAATTACCGGGACTCCTACAATGAGCAGTTCTTC. As protein: CASNYRDSYNEQFF.

The chain links TRBV20-1 to TRBJ2-7, with 7 bases that match TRBD2. The germline gives CDR1 DFQATT, CDR2 SNEGSKA (reference sequence). This CDR3 contains 10 residues. CDR3 residues: CSMGGYEQYF. CDR3 sequence (DNA): TGCAGCATGGGGGGGTACGAGCAGTACTTC.

This chain joins TRBV29-1 and TRBJ2-1, with 10 positions matching TRBD2. CDR1 is SQVTM, CDR2 ANQGSEA, per germline. J was trimmed by 5 bases and V by 6 bases; bases with no gene match: 13. CDR3 size: 16 residues. This CDR3 reads CSVGTYGTSENNEQFF. As DNA, the CDR3 is TGCAGCGTAGGGACATACGGGACTAGCGAGAACAATGAGCAGTTCTTC.

The V gene is TRBV1, the J gene TRBJ2-6; no DNA check was done on the table's D call, TRBD2. TRBV1 is marked as a pseudogene. The length of the CDR3 is 18 residues. In DNA form, the CDR3 reads TGCACCAGCAGCCTCCCGGGTCGAATTAGCTCTGGGGCCAACGTCCTGACTTTC. Amino acids: CTSSLPGRISSGANVLTF.

CDR3 residues: CASSSRVRGTDTQYF. The CDR3 nucleotides read TGTGCCAGCAGCTCCAGGGTTCGGGGCACAGATACGCAGTATTTT. V gene TRBV3-1 (or the pseudogene TRBV3-2) combines with J gene TRBJ2-3; weak D call: TRBD1 (5 bases). The V gene's germline CDR1 is LGHDT and CDR2 YNNKEL (reference sequence). The V gene lost 5 bases and the J gene lost 1 base, with 13 bases spanning the gap. The CDR3 is 15 residues long.

The rearrangement links TRBV7-2 to TRBJ2-3; perhaps TRBD2 as D (6 bases). CDR3 size: 12 residues. V was pared by 8 bases and J by 7 bases, with 13 bases between. Germline V gives CDR1 SGHTA, CDR2 FQGNSA. CDR3 nucleotide sequence: TGTGCCAGCTCCGGGGGTTGGCATACGCAGTATTTT. Its translation: CASSGGWHTQYF.

The chain has TRBV18 and TRBJ2-5, with 7 nucleotides matching TRBD2. The CDR3 is made up of 13 amino acids. CDR1 is KGHSH and CDR2 is LQKENI in the germline V gene. V was clipped by 4 bases and J by 2 bases; unmatched bases: 1. The CDR3 region is CASSRGGQETQYF. CDR3 bases: TGTGCCAGCTCACGGGGAGGGCAAGAGACCCAGTACTTC.